Listed below are T cell receptor beta chains from one sample, sequenced in a study of T cell repertoires in cytomegalovirus infection. A single record per CDR3 protein comes from TCRdb applying MiXCR to the reads. Of hundreds of thousands of distinct CDR3 sequences listed, 20% to 30% are singletons. Specimen: CD8+ T cells from PBMCs. The receptors shown here come from a human donor in good health (CMV status not recorded). Some clones in this sample may be carry-over from other donors' samples. Both conserved end residues are part of each CDR3. The D gene is left open where the match is weak. Only part of the rows carry a size: once, few, many, or a class if the clone is expanded.

J | size | V | D | CDR3 | DNA
TRBJ2-2 | few | TRBV6-2/TRBV6-3 | NA | CASSRLASDGELFF | TGTGCCAGCAGTCGACTGGCATCGGACGGGGAGCTGTTTTTT
TRBJ2-7 | NA | TRBV27 | TRBD1 | CASSFTGTGPGQYF | TGTGCCAGCAGTTTCACCGGGACAGGGCCGGGGCAGTACTTC
TRBJ2-3 | NA | TRBV3-1 | TRBD2 | CASSPGTSGVSDTQYF | TGTGCCAGCAGCCCTGGGACTAGCGGGGTTTCAGATACGCAGTATTTT
TRBJ2-1 | NA | TRBV28 | NA | CASRPLRDRPDNEQFF | TGTGCCAGCAGACCCCTGCGGGACAGACCCGACAATGAGCAGTTCTTC
TRBJ2-5 | many | TRBV20-1 | NA | CSATLLRGQETQYF | TGCAGTGCTACACTTTTAAGGGGGCAAGAGACCCAGTACTTC
TRBJ2-3 | many | TRBV7-8 | NA | CASSLSRLLLTDTQYF | TGTGCCAGCAGCTTATCCAGACTACTACTCACAGATACGCAGTATTTT
TRBJ2-2 | few | TRBV5-1 | NA | CASRSSNTGELFF | TGCGCCAGTAGGTCGTCCAACACCGGGGAGCTGTTTTTT
TRBJ2-2 | few | TRBV6-5 | TRBD2 | CASSYRASGVDGELFF | TGTGCCAGCAGTTACAGGGCTAGCGGGGTTGACGGGGAGCTGTTTTTT
TRBJ2-2 | few | TRBV6-5 | NA | CASSYTSNRVAGELFF | TGTGCCAGCAGTTACACGTCGAACAGGGTAGCCGGGGAGCTGTTTTTT
TRBJ1-2 | NA | TRBV7-9 | NA | CASRGDLYYGYTF | TGTGCCAGCCGGGGTGATCTCTACTATGGCTACACCTTC
TRBJ2-1 | few | TRBV20-1 | TRBD2 | CSARDLLGGGGSSYNEQFF | TGCAGTGCTAGAGATTTACTGGGGGGGGGTGGTAGCTCCTACAATGAGCAGTTCTTC
TRBJ1-1 | NA | TRBV7-1 | NA | CASSLPGRGEAFF | TGTGCCAGCAGCCTCCCGGGACGGGGGGAAGCTTTCTTT
TRBJ1-2 | NA | TRBV28 | NA | CASSPSLEGLRITEYGYTF | TGTGCCAGCAGTCCATCCTTGGAGGGGCTTCGGATCACGGAGTATGGCTACACCTTC
TRBJ2-5 | few | TRBV28 | TRBD2 | CASYGLVRETQYF | TGTGCCAGCTACGGACTAGTCCGTGAGACCCAGTACTTC
TRBJ2-5 | NA | TRBV5-1 | NA | CASSLRLRPQETQYF | TGCGCCAGCAGCCTTAGATTGCGGCCTCAAGAGACCCAGTACTTC
TRBJ2-1 | few | TRBV5-4 | TRBD1 | CAITEGDRREVGQFF | TGTGCCATCACGGAGGGGGACAGGCGTGAGGTCGGGCAGTTCTTC
TRBJ1-2 | NA | TRBV20-1 | NA | CSAPGQPIYGYTF | TGCAGTGCCCCAGGGCAACCGATCTATGGCTACACCTTC
TRBJ1-2 | NA | TRBV28 | NA | CATEQGPVGGYTF | TGTGCCACCGAGCAAGGCCCCGTCGGGGGCTACACCTTC
TRBJ2-6 | NA | TRBV7-9 | NA | CASSLAPDGSSGANVLTF | TGTGCCAGCAGCTTAGCCCCGGACGGATCCTCTGGGGCCAACGTCCTGACTTTC
TRBJ2-5 | NA | TRBV28 | TRBD1 | CASSLPGTAYQETQYF | TGTGCCAGCAGTTTACCCGGGACAGCGTACCAAGAGACCCAGTACTTC
TRBJ1-3 | many | TRBV7-8 | NA | CASSPTETGNTIYF | TGTGCCAGCAGCCCGACCGAAACTGGAAACACCATATATTTT
TRBJ1-1 | few | TRBV7-6 | NA | CASSLARDGRTHEAFF | TGTGCCAGCAGCTTAGCACGGGACGGACGGACTCATGAAGCTTTCTTT
TRBJ1-2 | many | TRBV7-9 | TRBD1 | CASSRPGTGGWHGYTF | TGTGCCAGCAGCCGACCGGGGACAGGGGGCTGGCATGGCTACACCTTC
TRBJ2-6 | few | TRBV7-9 | TRBD1 | CASSSRPGQAISGANVLTF | TGTGCCAGCAGCTCCAGACCGGGACAGGCGATCTCTGGGGCCAACGTCCTGACTTTC
TRBJ2-1 | many | TRBV20-1 | TRBD2 | CSARRRGGTSPSYNEQFF | TGCAGTGCTAGACGTCGGGGGGGGACCTCCCCCTCTTACAATGAGCAGTTCTTC
TRBJ2-3 | NA | TRBV15 | TRBD1 | CATSMGQGSTDTQYF | TGTGCCACCAGCATGGGACAGGGGAGCACAGATACGCAGTATTTT
TRBJ2-3 | NA | TRBV11-2 | TRBD2 | CASSFWRVAGGDTQYF | TGTGCCAGCAGCTTTTGGAGGGTCGCGGGAGGAGATACGCAGTATTTT
TRBJ1-2 | few | TRBV20-1 | NA | CSARDAPYGYTF | TGCAGTGCTAGAGATGCTCCCTATGGCTACACCTTC
TRBJ2-7 | few | TRBV27 | TRBD1 | CASSPETGPAYEQYF | TGTGCCAGCAGTCCCGAGACAGGGCCTGCCTACGAGCAGTACTTC
TRBJ2-2 | many | TRBV7-6 | NA | CASSLGDPNTGELFF | TGTGCCAGCAGCTTAGGGGACCCGAACACCGGGGAGCTGTTTTTT
TRBJ1-1 | many | TRBV25-1 | NA | CASSEDIFNTEAFF | TGTGCCAGCAGTGAAGATATCTTTAACACTGAAGCTTTCTTT
TRBJ1-1 | NA | TRBV19 | NA | CTSSIPNEAFF | TGTACCAGTAGTATCCCTAACGAAGCTTTCTTT
TRBJ2-2 | many | TRBV7-2 | NA | CASKPGPLYPGELFF | TGTGCCAGCAAACCAGGACCTCTTTACCCCGGGGAGCTGTTTTTT
TRBJ2-1 | many | TRBV7-2 | NA | CASLERGAYNEQFF | TGTGCCAGCCTCGAGAGGGGAGCCTACAATGAGCAGTTCTTC
TRBJ1-1 | few | TRBV19 | NA | CASTRWGANTEAFF | TGTGCCAGTACCCGATGGGGGGCGAACACTGAAGCTTTCTTT
TRBJ1-1 | few | TRBV25-1 | NA | CASSEYINTEAFF | TGTGCCAGCAGTGAATATATTAACACTGAAGCTTTCTTT
TRBJ2-7 | many | TRBV25-1 | NA | CASSEWSQGPYEQYF | TGTGCCAGCAGTGAATGGTCGCAGGGGCCCTACGAGCAGTACTTC
TRBJ1-2 | NA | TRBV29-1 | NA | CSVEGTSGYGYTF | TGCAGCGTTGAAGGTACTTCTGGCTATGGCTACACCTTC
TRBJ1-1 | NA | TRBV7-8 | TRBD1 | CASSTERTGWAFF | TGTGCCAGCAGCACCGAACGGACAGGGTGGGCTTTCTTT
TRBJ1-4 | few | TRBV6-2/TRBV6-3 | NA | CASRSEEGNEKLFF | TGTGCCAGCCGATCCGAAGAGGGTAATGAAAAACTGTTTTTT
TRBJ1-1 | few | TRBV19 | NA | CASSIEGFGTEAFF | TGTGCCAGTAGTATCGAGGGGTTCGGGACTGAAGCTTTCTTT
TRBJ1-2 | many | TRBV12-3/TRBV12-4 | NA | CASSPGHPRIYGYTF | TGTGCCAGCAGCCCGGGACACCCTCGTATCTATGGCTACACCTTC
TRBJ1-2 | few | TRBV7-3 | NA | CASSEDSYYGYTF | TGTGCCAGCAGCGAGGACAGCTACTATGGCTACACCTTC
TRBJ2-2 | few | TRBV7-8 | NA | CASTHGDTGELFF | TGTGCCAGCACGCACGGGGACACCGGGGAGCTGTTTTTT
TRBJ2-5 | NA | TRBV6-5 | NA | CATSYSDSQETQYF | TGTGCCACCAGTTACTCCGACAGCCAAGAGACCCAGTACTTC
TRBJ2-4 | once | TRBV7-9 | TRBD1 | CASSPTDRGNIQYF | TGTGCCAGCAGCCCCACCGACAGGGGTAACATTCAGTACTTC
TRBJ1-2 | NA | TRBV25-1 | NA | CASSEFGATYGYTF | TGTGCCAGCAGTGAATTCGGGGCGACCTATGGCTACACCTTC
TRBJ2-7 | NA | TRBV20-1 | NA | CSARDQVVYEQYF | TGCAGTGCTAGAGATCAGGTGGTCTACGAGCAGTACTTC
TRBJ2-1 | NA | TRBV12-3/TRBV12-4 | NA | CATHNTDSLLQFF | TGTGCCACCCACAACACGGACAGTCTTTTACAGTTCTTC
TRBJ2-2 | many | TRBV6-2/TRBV6-3 | NA | CASSYSNTGELFF | TGTGCCAGCAGTTACTCGAACACCGGGGAGCTGTTTTTT
TRBJ2-1 | NA | TRBV28 | TRBD2 | CASRTQPGGYNEQFF | TGTGCCAGCAGAACCCAGCCGGGGGGCTACAATGAGCAGTTCTTC
TRBJ1-4 | NA | TRBV29-1 | TRBD1 | CSVEGGTASGKLFF | TGCAGCGTTGAAGGTGGGACAGCATCTGGAAAACTGTTTTTT
TRBJ1-1 | few | TRBV7-9 | NA | CASIPTAQYMNTEAFF | TGTGCCAGCATCCCGACGGCACAGTACATGAACACTGAAGCTTTCTTT
TRBJ1-3 | few | TRBV23-1 | NA | CASNLVFSGNTIYF | TGCGCCAGCAACCTGGTTTTCTCTGGAAACACCATATATTTT
TRBJ2-7 | NA | TRBV10-3 | NA | CAIRISGTPSYEQYF | TGTGCCATCAGGATATCCGGGACTCCTTCCTACGAGCAGTACTTC
TRBJ1-6 | few | TRBV27 | NA | CASSLIIGDSYNSPLHF | TGTGCCAGCAGTTTAATCATAGGAGACTCTTATAATTCACCCCTCCACTTT
TRBJ1-1 | many | TRBV7-8 | TRBD1 | CASSLSSGTGGNTEAFF | TGTGCCAGCAGCCTGAGCAGCGGGACAGGAGGGAACACTGAAGCTTTCTTT
TRBJ1-6 | NA | TRBV4-1 | TRBD1 | CASSREGTADSPLHF | TGCGCCAGCAGCCGAGAGGGGACAGCAGATTCACCCCTCCACTTT
TRBJ2-3 | few | TRBV28 | TRBD1 | CASSLYQGAADTQYF | TGTGCCAGCAGTTTATACCAGGGGGCCGCAGATACGCAGTATTTT
TRBJ2-1 | NA | TRBV2 | TRBD2 | CASKSGGADHEQFF | TGTGCCAGCAAAAGCGGGGGGGCCGACCACGAGCAGTTCTTC